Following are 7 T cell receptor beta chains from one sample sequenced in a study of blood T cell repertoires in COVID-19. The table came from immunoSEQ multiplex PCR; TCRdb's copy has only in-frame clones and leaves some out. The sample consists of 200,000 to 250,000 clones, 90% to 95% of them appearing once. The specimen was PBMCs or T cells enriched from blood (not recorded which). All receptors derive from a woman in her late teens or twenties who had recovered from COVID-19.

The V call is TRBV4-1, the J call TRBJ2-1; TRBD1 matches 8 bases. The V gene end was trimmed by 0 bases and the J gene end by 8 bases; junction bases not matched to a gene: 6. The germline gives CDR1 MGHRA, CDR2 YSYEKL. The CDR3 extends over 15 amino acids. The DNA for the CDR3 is TGCGCCAGCAGCCAAGAGGGACAGGCTTGGCATGAGCAGTTCTTC. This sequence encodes CASSQEGQAWHEQFF.

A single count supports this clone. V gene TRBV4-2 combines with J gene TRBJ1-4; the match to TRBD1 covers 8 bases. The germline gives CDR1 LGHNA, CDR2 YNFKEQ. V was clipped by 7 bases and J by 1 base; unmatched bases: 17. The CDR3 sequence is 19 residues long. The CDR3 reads CASTKGQGFTLGTNEKLFF. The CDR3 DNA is TGTGCCAGCACCAAAGGACAGGGCTTTACCCTAGGAACTAATGAAAAACTGTTTTTT.

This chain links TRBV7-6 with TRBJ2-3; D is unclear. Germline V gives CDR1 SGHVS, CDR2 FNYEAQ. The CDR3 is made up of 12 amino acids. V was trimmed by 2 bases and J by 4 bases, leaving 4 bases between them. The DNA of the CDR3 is TGTGCCAGCAGCTTATCTGCAGATACGCAGTATTTT. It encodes CASSLSADTQYF.

The CDR3 region is CASSLAGLGGYQPQHF. DNA of the CDR3: TGTGCCAGCAGCTTGGCCGGTCTTGGAGGGTATCAGCCCCAGCATTTT. The chain joins TRBV5-6 to TRBJ1-5; the D is unclear. This CDR3 contains 16 residues. The V end was cut by 0 bases, the J end by 5 bases, with 15 bases between. The germline V gene has CDR1 SGHDT and CDR2 YYEEEE.

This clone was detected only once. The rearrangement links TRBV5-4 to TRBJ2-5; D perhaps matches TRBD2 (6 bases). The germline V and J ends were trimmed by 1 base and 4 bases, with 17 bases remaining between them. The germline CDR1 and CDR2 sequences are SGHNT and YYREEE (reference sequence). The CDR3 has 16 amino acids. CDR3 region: CASSLFRGGAGETQYF. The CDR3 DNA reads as TGTGCCAGCAGCTTGTTCCGCGGCGGGGCGGGAGAGACCCAGTACTTC.

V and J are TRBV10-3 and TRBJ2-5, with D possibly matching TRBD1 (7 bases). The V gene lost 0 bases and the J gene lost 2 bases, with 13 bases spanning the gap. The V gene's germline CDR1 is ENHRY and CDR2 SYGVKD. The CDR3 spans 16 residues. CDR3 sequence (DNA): TGTGCCATCAGTGAGTCCAGGGGGGCGGGACAAGAGACCCAGTACTTC. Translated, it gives CAISESRGAGQETQYF.

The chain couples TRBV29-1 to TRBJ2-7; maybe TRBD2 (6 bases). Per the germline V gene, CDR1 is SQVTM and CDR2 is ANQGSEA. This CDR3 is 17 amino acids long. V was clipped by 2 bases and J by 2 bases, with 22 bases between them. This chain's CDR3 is CSVESGGLGSLTYEQYF. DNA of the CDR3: TGCAGCGTTGAATCCGGGGGTTTGGGCAGCCTTACCTACGAGCAGTACTTC.